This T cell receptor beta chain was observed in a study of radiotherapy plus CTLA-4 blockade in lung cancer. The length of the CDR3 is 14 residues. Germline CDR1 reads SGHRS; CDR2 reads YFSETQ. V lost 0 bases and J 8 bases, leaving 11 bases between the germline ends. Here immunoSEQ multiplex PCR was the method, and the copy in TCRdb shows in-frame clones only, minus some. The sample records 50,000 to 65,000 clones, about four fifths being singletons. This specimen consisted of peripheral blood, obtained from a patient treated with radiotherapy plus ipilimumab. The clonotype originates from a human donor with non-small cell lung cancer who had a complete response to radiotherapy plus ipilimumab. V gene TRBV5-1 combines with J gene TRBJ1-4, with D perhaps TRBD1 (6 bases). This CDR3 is CASSLAGTPEKLFF. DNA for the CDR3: TGCGCCAGCAGCTTGGCCGGGACACCCGAAAAACTGTTTTTT.